These T cell receptor beta chains were read from a single sample in a study of T cells after yellow fever vaccination. TCRdb itself ran the 5' RACE reads through MiXCR, one entry per CDR3 protein. There are approximately 350,000 distinct CDR3 sequences in the sample; around 10% occur only once, and less than 20% lies in the top ten. The sequenced sample was PBMCs, obtained on the day of the first yellow fever vaccination. The origin of the receptors is a young man who received the YFV17D yellow fever vaccine. Each CDR3 is given with its conserved first and last residue. Not all rows give a size; the values are once, few, many and, for expanded clones, a class.

V gene	clone size	J gene	CDR3 protein
TRBV19	.	TRBJ2-1	CASSNFPGQNRWSGVFMQFF
TRBV7-2	many	TRBJ1-3	CASSLLHTIYF
TRBV4-1	.	TRBJ2-5	CASSHTILETQYF
TRBV12-3/TRBV12-4	few	TRBJ2-3	CASSLLSDSPQYF
TRBV6-1	few	TRBJ1-5	CASGRADRGDQPQHF
TRBV6-1	few	TRBJ2-6	CASRQGTSTGANVLTF
TRBV24-1	.	TRBJ2-3	CATSDATDTQYF
TRBV5-1	few	TRBJ2-2	CASTGWASGNTGELFF
TRBV5-6	many	TRBJ1-2	CASSPPLTGGYYGYTF
TRBV4-1	few	TRBJ1-1	CASSQGANTEAFF
TRBV14	.	TRBJ2-1	CASSQAHRGRFYNEQFF
TRBV12-3/TRBV12-4	few	TRBJ2-3	CASSYTSGSSTDTQYF
TRBV5-4	.	TRBJ2-1	CASRMTGNTEQFF
TRBV19	.	TRBJ1-1	CASSDMGSLTEAFF
TRBV7-9	.	TRBJ1-2	CASSPRDRAGYTF
TRBV24-1	few	TRBJ2-3	CATSGGPSTDTQYF
TRBV12-3/TRBV12-4	.	TRBJ1-2	CASSRYRGMYGYTF
TRBV28	few	TRBJ1-1	CASSLRQGASEAFF
TRBV29-1	many	TRBJ2-5	CSVGTGQGKTQYF
TRBV7-2	.	TRBJ1-1	CASSLGQGWDTEAFF
TRBV11-2	.	TRBJ1-2	CASSLGVGGYGYTF
TRBV6-5	few	TRBJ2-7	CASSYGSQVEQYF
TRBV3-1	.	TRBJ2-3	CASSHEGGGPSNTQYF
TRBV5-6	.	TRBJ2-7	CASSSLDSTYEQYF
TRBV6-1	few	TRBJ2-6	CARLNAGTETLSGANVLTF
TRBV29-1	.	TRBJ1-2	CSVEPRGNGYTF
TRBV28	.	TRBJ1-6	CASSFTGEGRNSPLHF
TRBV7-2	.	TRBJ2-1	CASSTTEYSSYNEQFF
TRBV2	few	TRBJ2-6	CASSETRAGANVLTF
TRBV5-1	.	TRBJ1-6	CASSLEGGGRYRSPLHF
TRBV4-1	few	TRBJ1-6	CASSQEDRAYSPLHF
TRBV20-1	.	TRBJ2-3	CSAQRGGAEATDTQYF
TRBV7-9	.	TRBJ1-2	CASSSTGLWYGYTF
TRBV6-1	many	TRBJ1-2	CASSPRGGIYGYTF
TRBV6-2/TRBV6-3	.	TRBJ2-3	CASSYYGAGTYTQYF
TRBV12-3/TRBV12-4	many	TRBJ1-6	CASSLGGYNSPLHF
TRBV30	few	TRBJ2-1	CAWSYGGGPYNEQFF
TRBV24-1	many	TRBJ2-3	CATSDYGGTDTQYF
TRBV19	few	TRBJ2-7	CARETNSCEGFYEQYF
TRBV28	many	TRBJ2-2	CASTTGQSTGELFF
TRBV5-5	.	TRBJ1-1	CASSLGWGRGEAFF
TRBV29-1	.	TRBJ2-3	CSAGLAGRTDTQYF
TRBV14	few	TRBJ1-2	CASSDSPAGGNYGYTF
TRBV4-3	many	TRBJ2-3	CASSQDGGIDTQYF
TRBV4-3	many	TRBJ2-5	CASSQYEGPLETQYF
TRBV4-3	.	TRBJ2-7	CASSQGLWAGNPEQYF
TRBV12-5	.	TRBJ2-1	CASGLKQGGSSYNEQFF
TRBV7-2	.	TRBJ1-5	CASSLIARQPQHF
TRBV7-2	few	TRBJ2-1	CASSLVGLAGGRNEQFF
TRBV5-1	few	TRBJ2-5	CASSTRPGTKYETQYF
TRBV7-6	few	TRBJ1-1	CASSPDGVNTEAFF
TRBV12-3/TRBV12-4	.	TRBJ2-5	CASSSSGGGGVWETQYF
TRBV20-1	few	TRBJ2-1	CSARVRTSGVNEQFF
TRBV7-2	few	TRBJ2-3	CASSLGGGKPDTQYF